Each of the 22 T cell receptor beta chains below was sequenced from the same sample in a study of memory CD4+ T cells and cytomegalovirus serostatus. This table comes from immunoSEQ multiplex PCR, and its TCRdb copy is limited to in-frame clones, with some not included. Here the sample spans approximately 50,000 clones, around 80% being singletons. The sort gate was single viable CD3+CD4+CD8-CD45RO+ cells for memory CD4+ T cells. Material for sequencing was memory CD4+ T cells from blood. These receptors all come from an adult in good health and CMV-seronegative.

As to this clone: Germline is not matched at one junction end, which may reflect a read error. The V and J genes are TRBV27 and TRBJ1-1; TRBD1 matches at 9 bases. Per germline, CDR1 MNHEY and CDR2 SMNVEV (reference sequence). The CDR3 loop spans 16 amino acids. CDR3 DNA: TGTGCCAGCAGTCCCGGGACAGGGAGGATGAAGACTGAAGCTTTCTTT. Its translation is CASSPGTGRMKTEAFF.

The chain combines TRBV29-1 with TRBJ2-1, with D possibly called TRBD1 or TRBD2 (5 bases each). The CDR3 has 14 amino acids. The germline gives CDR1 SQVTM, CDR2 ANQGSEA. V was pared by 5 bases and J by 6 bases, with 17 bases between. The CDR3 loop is CSVSRDPSSNEQFF. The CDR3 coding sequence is TGCAGCGTTTCCCGGGACCCTAGCTCCAATGAGCAGTTCTTC.

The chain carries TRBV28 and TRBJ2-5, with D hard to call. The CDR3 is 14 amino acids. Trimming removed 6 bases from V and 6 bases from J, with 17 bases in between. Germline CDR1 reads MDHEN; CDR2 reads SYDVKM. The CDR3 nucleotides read TGTGCCAGCAGCTTGGATCAGGTTAAGAAGACCCAGTACTTC. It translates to CASSLDQVKKTQYF.

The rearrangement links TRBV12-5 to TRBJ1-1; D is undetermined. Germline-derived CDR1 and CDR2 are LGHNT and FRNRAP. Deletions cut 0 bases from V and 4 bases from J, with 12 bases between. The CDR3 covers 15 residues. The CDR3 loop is CASGLVLTDGTEAFF. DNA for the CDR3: TGTGCTAGTGGTTTGGTCCTCACCGATGGCACTGAAGCTTTCTTT.

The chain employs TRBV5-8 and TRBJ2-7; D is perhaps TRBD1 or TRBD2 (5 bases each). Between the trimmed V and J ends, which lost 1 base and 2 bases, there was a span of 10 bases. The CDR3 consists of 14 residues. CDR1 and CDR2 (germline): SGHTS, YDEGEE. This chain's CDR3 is CASSLWDPTYEQYF. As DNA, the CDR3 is TGTGCCAGCAGCTTGTGGGACCCGACCTACGAGCAGTACTTC.

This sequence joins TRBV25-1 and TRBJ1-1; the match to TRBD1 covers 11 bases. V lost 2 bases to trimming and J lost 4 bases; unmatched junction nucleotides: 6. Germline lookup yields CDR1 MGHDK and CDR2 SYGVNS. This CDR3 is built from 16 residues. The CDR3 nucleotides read TGTGCCAGCAGTGAAACTACCGGGACAGGGGGCACTGAAGCTTTCTTT. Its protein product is CASSETTGTGGTEAFF. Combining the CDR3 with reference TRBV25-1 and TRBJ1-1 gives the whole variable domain EADIYQTPRYLVIGTGKKITLECSQTMGHDKMYWYQQDPGMELHLIHYSYGVNSTEKGDLSSESTVSRIRTEHFPLTLESARPSHTSQYLCASSETTGTGGTEAFFGQGTRLTVV.

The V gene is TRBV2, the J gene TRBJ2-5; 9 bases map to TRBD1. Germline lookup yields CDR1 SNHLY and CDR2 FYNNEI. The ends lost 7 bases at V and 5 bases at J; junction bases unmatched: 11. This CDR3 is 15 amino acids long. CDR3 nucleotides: TGTGCCAGCAATCCCGGGACAGGGAAGGTGGAGACCCAGTACTTC. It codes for CASNPGTGKVETQYF.

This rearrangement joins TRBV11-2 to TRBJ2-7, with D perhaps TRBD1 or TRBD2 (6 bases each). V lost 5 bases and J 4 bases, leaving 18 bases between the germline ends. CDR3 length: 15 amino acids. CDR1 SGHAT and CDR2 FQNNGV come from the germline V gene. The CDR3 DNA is TGTGCCAGCAGCCCCGACAGGAGGGTTTGGTACGAGCAGTACTTC. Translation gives CASSPDRRVWYEQYF.

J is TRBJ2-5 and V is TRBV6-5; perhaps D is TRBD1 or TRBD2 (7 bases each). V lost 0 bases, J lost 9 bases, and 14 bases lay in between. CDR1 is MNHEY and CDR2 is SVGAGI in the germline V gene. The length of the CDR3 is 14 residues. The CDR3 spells CASSYSEGAGAQYF. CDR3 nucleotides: TGTGCCAGCAGTTACTCCGAGGGGGCGGGGGCCCAGTACTTC.

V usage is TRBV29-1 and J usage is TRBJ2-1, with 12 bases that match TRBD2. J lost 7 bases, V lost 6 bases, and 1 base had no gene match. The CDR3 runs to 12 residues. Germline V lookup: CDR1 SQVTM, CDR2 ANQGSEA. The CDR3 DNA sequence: TGCAGCGTCGGGACTAGCGGGAATGAGCAGTTCTTC. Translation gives CSVGTSGNEQFF.

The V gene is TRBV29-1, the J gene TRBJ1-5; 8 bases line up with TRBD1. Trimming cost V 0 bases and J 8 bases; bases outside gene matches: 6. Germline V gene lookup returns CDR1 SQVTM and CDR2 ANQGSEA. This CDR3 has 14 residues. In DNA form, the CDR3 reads TGCAGCGTTGAAGAACAGGGGGATCGAAAGCCCCAGCATTTT. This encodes CSVEEQGDRKPQHF.

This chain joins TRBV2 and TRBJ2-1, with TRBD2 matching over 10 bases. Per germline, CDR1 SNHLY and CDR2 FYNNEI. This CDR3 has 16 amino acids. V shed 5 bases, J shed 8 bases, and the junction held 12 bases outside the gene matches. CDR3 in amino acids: CASSSNPAGGPYEQFF. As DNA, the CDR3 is TGTGCCAGCAGTTCTAACCCAGCGGGAGGGCCATATGAGCAGTTCTTC.

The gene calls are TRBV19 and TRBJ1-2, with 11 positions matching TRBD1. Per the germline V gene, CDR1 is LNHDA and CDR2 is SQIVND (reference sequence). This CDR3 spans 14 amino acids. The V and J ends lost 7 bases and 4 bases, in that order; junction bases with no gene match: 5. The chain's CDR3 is CASKGQGDVYGYTF. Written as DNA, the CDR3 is TGTGCCAGTAAGGGACAGGGGGATGTCTATGGCTACACCTTC.

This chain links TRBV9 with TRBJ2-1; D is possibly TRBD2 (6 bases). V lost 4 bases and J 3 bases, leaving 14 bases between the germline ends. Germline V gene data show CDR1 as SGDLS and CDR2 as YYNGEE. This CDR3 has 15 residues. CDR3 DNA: TGTGCCAGCAGCCCACGGGGGACCAGCTACAATGAGCAGTTCTTC. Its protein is CASSPRGTSYNEQFF.

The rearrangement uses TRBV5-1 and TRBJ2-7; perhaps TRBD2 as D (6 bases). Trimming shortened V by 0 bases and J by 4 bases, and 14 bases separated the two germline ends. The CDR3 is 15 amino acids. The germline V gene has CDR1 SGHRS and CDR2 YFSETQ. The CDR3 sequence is CASSLDSGAGYEQYF. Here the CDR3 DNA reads TGCGCCAGCAGCTTGGATTCGGGAGCGGGTTACGAGCAGTACTTC.

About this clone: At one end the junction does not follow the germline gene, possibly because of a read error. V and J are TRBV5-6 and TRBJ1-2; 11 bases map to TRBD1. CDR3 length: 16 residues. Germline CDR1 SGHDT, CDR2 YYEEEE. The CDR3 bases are TGTGCCAGCAGCTTGGCGGGACAGGGGGGGAACTATGACTACACCTTC. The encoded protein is CASSLAGQGGNYDYTF.

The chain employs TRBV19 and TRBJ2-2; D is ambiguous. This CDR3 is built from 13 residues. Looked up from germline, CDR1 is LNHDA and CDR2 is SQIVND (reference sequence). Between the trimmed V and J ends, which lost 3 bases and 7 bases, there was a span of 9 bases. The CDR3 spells CASSIGRVGELFF. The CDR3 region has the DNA TGTGCCAGTAGTATTGGAAGAGTCGGGGAGCTGTTTTTT.

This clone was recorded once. In DNA form, the CDR3 reads TGTGCCAGCACCGGCCCAGGGGAAGAGACCCAGTACTTC. This encodes CASTGPGEETQYF. This chain links TRBV2 with TRBJ2-5; possible D gene TRBD1, 6 bases. The V end was cut by 7 bases, the J end by 3 bases, with 12 bases between. Germline CDR1 is SNHLY and CDR2 is FYNNEI. This CDR3 is 13 amino acids long.

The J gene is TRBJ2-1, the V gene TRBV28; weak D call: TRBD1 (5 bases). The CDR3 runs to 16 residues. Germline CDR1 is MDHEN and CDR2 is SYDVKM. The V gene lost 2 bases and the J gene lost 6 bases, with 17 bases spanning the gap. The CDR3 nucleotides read TGTGCCAGCAGTTTAGGCTGGTCTCTGGGGCGCAATGAGCAGTTCTTC. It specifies CASSLGWSLGRNEQFF.

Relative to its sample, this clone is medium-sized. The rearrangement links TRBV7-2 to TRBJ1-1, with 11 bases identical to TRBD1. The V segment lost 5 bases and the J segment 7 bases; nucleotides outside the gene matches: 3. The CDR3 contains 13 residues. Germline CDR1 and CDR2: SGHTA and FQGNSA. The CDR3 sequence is CASSRTGGGEAFF. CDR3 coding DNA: TGTGCCAGCAGCAGGACAGGGGGCGGTGAAGCTTTCTTT.

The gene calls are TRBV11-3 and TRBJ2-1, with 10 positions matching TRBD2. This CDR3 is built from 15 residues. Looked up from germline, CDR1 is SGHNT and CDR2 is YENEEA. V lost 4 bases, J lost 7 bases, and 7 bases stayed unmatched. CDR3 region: CASSSSSGSYNEQFF. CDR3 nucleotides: TGTGCCAGCAGCTCCTCTAGCGGGAGTTATAATGAGCAGTTCTTC.

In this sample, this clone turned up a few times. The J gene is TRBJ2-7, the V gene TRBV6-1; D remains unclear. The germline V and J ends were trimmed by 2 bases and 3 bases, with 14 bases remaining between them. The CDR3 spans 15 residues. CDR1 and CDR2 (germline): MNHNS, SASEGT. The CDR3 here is CASSEMSLWGYEQYF. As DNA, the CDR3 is TGTGCCAGCAGTGAAATGTCTCTGTGGGGCTACGAGCAGTACTTC.